This T cell receptor beta chain originates from a study of OX40 agonist ivuxolimab in advanced cancers. Germline loops: CDR1 SGHNT, CDR2 YYREEE (reference sequence). CDR3 size: 15 residues. Trimming removed 3 bases from V and 4 bases from J; junction bases left unmatched: 4. Only in-frame clones appear in the TCRdb table, and some are missing; sequencing was by immunoSEQ multiplex PCR. The data show 90,000 to 120,000 clones, with roughly 90% seen just once and roughly 1.2% held by the top ten. The sample was CD4+ or CD8+ T cells sorted from blood, taken in a trial of the OX40 agonist ivuxolimab. This clonotype was sampled from an adult with an advanced solid tumor such as melanoma, head and neck, liver or kidney cancer. The rearrangement uses TRBV5-4 and TRBJ2-1, with 10 bases aligning to TRBD2. The CDR3 protein is CASSSGLADYNEQFF. CDR3 DNA sequence: TGTGCCAGCAGCTCCGGACTAGCGGATTACAATGAGCAGTTCTTC.